The 9 T cell receptor beta chains listed next were all sequenced from one sample in a study of T cells in Graves' hyperthyroidism and ophthalmopathy. RNA transcripts yielded amplified TCR beta CDR3 regions. HTBI primers were the set used in a first-round RT-PCR of the TCR CDR3. TCRdb itself ran the multiplex PCR reads through MiXCR, one entry per CDR3 protein. The sample has hundreds of thousands of distinct CDR3 sequences, about a fifth seen once. The source material was blood. These receptors all stem from a man under 40 with Graves' ophthalmopathy.

This clonotype has a handful of counts. This chain connects TRBV5-4 to TRBJ1-2; D not certain. Per the germline V gene, CDR1 is SGHNT and CDR2 is YYREEE (reference sequence). The CDR3 extends over 12 amino acids. V was cut by 3 bases and J by 8 bases, with 11 bases left in between. The CDR3 coding sequence is TGTGCCAGCAGCTCGGACCGCGGCGGCTACACCTTC. Amino acid sequence: CASSSDRGGYTF.

Comment on this clonotype: No conserved phenylalanine or tryptophan is present at the end of the CDR3, so a read error is the likely explanation. The chain links TRBV20-1 to TRBJ1-2; D ambiguous. This CDR3 is built from 13 residues. Germline lookup yields CDR1 DFQATT and CDR2 SNEGSKA (reference sequence). The ends were cut back, 2 bases at V and 4 bases at J, with 11 bases in the middle. The CDR3 nucleotides read TGCAGTGCTAGAACGGGCGGGTTCTATGGCTACACCCTC. Translating gives CSARTGGFYGYTL.

This clonotype has just a few counts. J is TRBJ2-2 and V is TRBV12-5; 14 positions agree with TRBD2. The CDR3 loop spans 19 amino acids. CDR1 LGHNT and CDR2 FRNRAP come from the germline V gene. V was pared by 2 bases and J by 4 bases, with 9 bases of the junction left unmatched. CDR3 DNA sequence: TGTGCTAGTGGTTTGCACCTCCGGGGACTAGCGGGGGTCACCGGGGAGCTGTTTTTT. The encoded protein is CASGLHLRGLAGVTGELFF.

Only a few counts were recorded for this clonotype. This sequence joins TRBV7-8 and TRBJ2-7, with D perhaps given as TRBD1 or TRBD2 (5 bases each). CDR3 length equals 15 residues. Trimming shortened V by 5 bases and J by 3 bases, and 17 bases separated the two germline ends. CDR1 and CDR2 from the germline V gene are SGHVS and FQNEAQ. The CDR3 loop reads CASSPRRGVFYEQYF. CDR3 nucleotide sequence: TGTGCCAGCAGCCCGCGCCGAGGGGTATTCTACGAGCAGTACTTC.

A few counts support this clonotype. The chain links TRBV5-1 to TRBJ2-2, with D unresolved. Trimming cost V 9 bases and J 0 bases, with 12 bases left between them. CDR1 SGHRS and CDR2 YFSETQ come from the germline V gene. The CDR3 has 14 residues. CDR3 in amino acids: CATKPYPNTGELFF. The CDR3, as DNA: TGCGCCACCAAACCCTATCCGAACACCGGGGAGCTGTTTTTT.

This clonotype was counted many times. The chain carries TRBV11-2 and TRBJ2-1; no clear D. The germline CDR1 and CDR2 sequences are SGHAT and FQNNGV. With 5 bases removed from V and 7 bases from J, the gap between germline ends came to 3 bases. The CDR3 runs 10 residues. The CDR3 bases are TGTGCCAGCAGCGCGAATGAGCAGTTCTTC. It translates to CASSANEQFF.

The chain carries TRBV7-3 and TRBJ2-1; 8 bases fit TRBD2. V dropped 0 bases and J dropped 2; count of bases not matched to a gene: 6. In germline, CDR1 is SGHTA, CDR2 FQGTGA. The CDR3 spans 17 residues. CDR3 sequence: CASSLTLSGGTYNEQFF. CDR3 DNA sequence: TGTGCCAGCAGCTTAACCCTAAGCGGGGGAACCTACAATGAGCAGTTCTTC.

The chain combines TRBV27 with TRBJ2-1, with 7 bases that match TRBD2. The germline gives CDR1 MNHEY, CDR2 SMNVEV (reference sequence). The junction had 8 bases not matched to a gene; V was cut back by 2 bases and J by 1 base. This CDR3 region has 17 residues. DNA for the CDR3: TGTGCCAGCAGTTTAGCCTTACCGGGACTATCCTACAATGAGCAGTTCTTC. The encoded protein is CASSLALPGLSYNEQFF.

This clonotype was detected only a few times. J is TRBJ2-7 and V is TRBV30, with D uncertain. Trimming pared 0 bases from V and 3 bases from J, leaving 12 bases between. This CDR3 is 14 amino acids long. The germline V gene encodes CDR1 GTSNPN and CDR2 SVGIG (reference sequence). The CDR3 loop is CAWSVRPGDYEQYF. The CDR3 DNA sequence: TGTGCCTGGAGTGTACGCCCCGGAGACTACGAGCAGTACTTC.